A single sample gave rise to the 27 T cell receptor beta chains below, sequenced in a study of beta chain features in type 1 diabetes. These receptors' targets are unknown. Study observations and caveats: Type 1 diabetes patients had TCRB CDR3s that were shorter (moderately but significantly so) in all four CD4+ subsets.

Expressed TCRB transcripts got sequenced, as all isolated RNA was reverse transcribed. The assay was immunoSEQ multiplex PCR, and TCRdb's table has in-frame clones only and misses some. The profile covers about 120,000 clones, with 16% appearing a single time and 2% to 2.5% taken by the ten largest. Input material: central memory CD4+ T cells from blood. Receptor source: a man aged 30 to 45 with type 1 diabetes.

This clone was detected a few times. This chain connects TRBV20-1 to TRBJ2-7; the D is unclear. CDR1 and CDR2 (germline): DFQATT, SNEGSKA (reference sequence). V gave up 5 bases and J gave up 4 bases, with 9 bases separating them. The CDR3 has 11 residues. The DNA for the CDR3 is TGCAGTGCTTCCGACGGATACGAGCAGTACTTC. Its translation is CSASDGYEQYF.

This clone was counted only a few times. The chain is built from TRBV5-6 and TRBJ1-6; D uncertain. Germline-derived CDR1 and CDR2 are SGHDT and YYEEEE. Deletions cut 2 bases from V and 6 bases from J, with 9 bases between. The CDR3 is made up of 14 amino acids. The DNA of the CDR3 is TGTGCCAGCAGCTTTCGTGGCAGTAATTCACCCCTCCACTTT. It codes for CASSFRGSNSPLHF.

The CDR3 DNA sequence: TGTGCCAGCCGGCTCGGACAGGGCAATCAGCCCCAGCATTTT. Protein: CASRLGQGNQPQHF. The genes are TRBV2 and TRBJ1-5; 7 bases are shared with TRBD1. With 8 bases clipped from V and 2 bases from J, the junction kept 6 bases outside the gene matches. CDR3 size: 14 residues. In germline, CDR1 is SNHLY, CDR2 FYNNEI. The whole variable domain, filled in from reference TRBV2 and TRBJ1-5, reads EPEVTQTPSHQVTQMGQEVILRCVPISNHLYFYWYRQILGQKVEFLVSFYNNEISEKSEIFDDQFSVERPDGSNFTLKIRSTKLEDSAMYFCASRLGQGNQPQHFGDGTRLSIL.

This clone appeared a few times. This chain connects TRBV27 to TRBJ1-6; D gene ambiguous. This CDR3 region has 13 residues. CDR1 is MNHEY and CDR2 is SMNVEV in the germline V gene (reference sequence). V was trimmed by 5 bases and J by 8 bases, leaving 10 bases between them. This CDR3 reads CASSPQRDSPLHF. DNA of the CDR3: TGTGCCAGCAGTCCACAACGCGATTCACCCCTCCACTTT.

The V gene is TRBV10-3, the J gene TRBJ2-5, with 7 bases that match TRBD1. Trimming removed 3 bases from V and 4 bases from J; junction bases left unmatched: 5. Germline values: CDR1 ENHRY, CDR2 SYGVKD. The CDR3 covers 14 residues. CDR3 nucleotides: TGTGCCATCAGTGACCCGACAGGGTTAGAGACCCAGTACTTC. Translated, it gives CAISDPTGLETQYF.

Concerning this clone: Other DNA sequences in this specimen translate into the identical CDR3. The V and J genes are TRBV29-1 and TRBJ1-3; D unclear. The CDR3 loop spans 12 amino acids. The ends were cut back, 4 bases at V and 0 bases at J, with 4 bases in the middle. CDR1 SQVTM and CDR2 ANQGSEA come from the germline V gene. CDR3 in amino acids: CSVVPSGNTIYF. CDR3 bases: TGCAGCGTTGTCCCCTCTGGAAACACCATATATTTT.

This clone was seen only a few times. The V call is TRBV28, the J call TRBJ1-5, with a weak D call TRBD1 (5 bases). This CDR3 has 12 residues. Trimming pared 7 bases from V and 8 bases from J, leaving 12 bases between. Germline CDR1 MDHEN, CDR2 SYDVKM. The CDR3 protein is CASTKGWEPQHF. CDR3 bases: TGTGCCAGCACTAAGGGGTGGGAGCCCCAGCATTTT.

V gene TRBV10-3 combines with J gene TRBJ2-2; 14 nucleotides line up with TRBD2. Germline V gene lookup returns CDR1 ENHRY and CDR2 SYGVKD. The CDR3 is made up of 18 amino acids. V shed 2 bases and J 6 bases; nucleotides not matched to a gene: 8. The CDR3: CAISEAPSTSGGAGELFF. The CDR3 DNA reads TGTGCCATCAGTGAGGCCCCTTCGACTAGCGGGGGGGCCGGGGAGCTGTTTTTT.

This clone was picked up a small number of times. This probably arose from a read error, given a far larger clone one base away. The gene calls are TRBV5-4 and TRBJ2-7; 11 bases map to TRBD1. Trimming cost V 4 bases and J 0 bases; bases outside gene matches: 3. Looked up from germline, CDR1 is SGHNT and CDR2 is YYREEE (reference sequence). The CDR3 has 15 amino acids. In DNA form, the CDR3 reads TGTGCCAGCAGCCCCGGGACAGGGGGCTCCTACGAGCAGTACTTC. Its translation: CASSPGTGGSYEQYF. The full variable domain, in which reference TRBV5-4 and TRBJ2-7 provide the parts outside the CDR3, is ETGVTQSPTHLIKTRGQQVTLRCSSQSGHNTVSWYQQALGQGPQFIFQYYREEENGRGNFPPRFSGLQFPNYSSELNVNALELDDSALYLCASSPGTGGSYEQYFGPGTRLTVT.

As DNA, the CDR3 is TGTGCCAGCTGTCCGGTAGACTATGGCTACACCTTC. It translates to CASCPVDYGYTF. The J gene is TRBJ1-2, the V gene TRBV28; D gene ambiguous. The germline V and J ends were trimmed by 8 bases and 3 bases, with 10 bases remaining between them. The CDR3 length is 12 residues. CDR1 and CDR2 from the germline V gene are MDHEN and SYDVKM.

There are a few counts of this clone. The V gene is TRBV4-3, the J gene TRBJ2-1, with D uncertain. Germline assignment: CDR1 LGHNA and CDR2 YSLEER. CDR3 length: 15 amino acids. V was shortened by 0 bases and J by 9 bases, with 15 bases between the two germline ends. The DNA of the CDR3 is TGCGCCAGCAGCCAAGAATTGGGCCTAGGCGGTGAGCAGTTCTTC. Amino acids: CASSQELGLGGEQFF.

This clone was seen a handful of times. This chain uses TRBV5-1 with TRBJ2-7, with 8 bases matching TRBD1. This CDR3 comprises 15 residues. The ends lost 0 bases at V and 6 bases at J; junction bases unmatched: 8. Germline CDR1 reads SGHRS; CDR2 reads YFSETQ. CDR3 loop: CASSLAGSQGAEQYF. The DNA for the CDR3 is TGCGCCAGCAGCTTGGCAGGGTCCCAGGGGGCCGAGCAGTACTTC. Filled out from reference TRBV5-1 and TRBJ2-7, the complete variable domain reads KAGVTQTPRYLIKTRGQQVTLSCSPISGHRSVSWYQQTPGQGLQFLFEYFSETQRNKGNFPGRFSGRQFSNSRSEMNVSTLELGDSALYLCASSLAGSQGAEQYFGPGTRLTVT.

This clone turned up a few times. This chain uses TRBV7-2 with TRBJ2-5; TRBD1 matches 7 bases. V trimming: 7 bases; J trimming: 0 bases; junction bases outside the gene matches: 5. The CDR3 sequence is 14 residues long. CDR1 and CDR2 (germline): SGHTA, FQGNSA. The CDR3 reads CASTLGQHQETQYF. Written as DNA, the CDR3 is TGTGCCAGCACCTTGGGACAGCACCAAGAGACCCAGTACTTC.

The V call is TRBV7-9, the J call TRBJ2-7, with 8 bases lining up with TRBD1. The germline V gene encodes CDR1 SEHNR and CDR2 FQNEAQ (reference sequence). The J segment lost 3 bases and the V segment lost 5 bases, leaving 6 bases of the junction unmatched. This CDR3 is built from 14 residues. Written as DNA, the CDR3 is TGTGCCAGCAGCCAACAGGGGGTCGACTACGAGCAGTACTTC. Translated, it gives CASSQQGVDYEQYF. Filled out from reference TRBV7-9 and TRBJ2-7, the complete variable domain reads DTGVSQNPRHKITKRGQNVTFRCDPISEHNRLYWYRQTLGQGPEFLTYFQNEAQLEKSRLLSDRFSAERPKGSFSTLEIQRTEQGDSAMYLCASSQQGVDYEQYFGPGTRLTVT.

This chain links TRBV7-6 with TRBJ1-5; tentatively, D is TRBD1 (5 bases). The CDR3 has 15 residues. Germline CDR1 is SGHVS and CDR2 is FNYEAQ. The ends were cut back, 2 bases at V and 4 bases at J, with 12 bases in the middle. CDR3 DNA sequence: TGTGCCAGCAGCTTATTTGAAGGGGTTAATCAGCCCCAGCATTTT. This codes for CASSLFEGVNQPQHF.

This clone showed up just a few times. This rearrangement joins TRBV7-2 to TRBJ2-3; 7 bases are a match to TRBD2. Per the germline V gene, CDR1 is SGHTA and CDR2 is FQGNSA. The CDR3 totals 14 residues. J lost 4 bases, V lost 8 bases, and 9 bases had no gene match. In DNA form, the CDR3 reads TGTGCCAGCTTCACGGGAGGAACCCCAGATACGCAGTATTTT. Protein sequence: CASFTGGTPDTQYF.

This clone was seen a handful of times. The chain has TRBV7-2 and TRBJ2-5; TRBD2 is a possible D gene (6 bases). The J call may be wrong; the DNA end is better matched by TRBJ2-7. CDR1 and CDR2 from the germline V gene are SGHTA and FQGNSA. The CDR3 sequence is 14 residues long. CDR3 in amino acids: CASSPDYRSYEQYF. CDR3 sequence (DNA): TGTGCCAGCAGCCCGGACTACCGTTCCTACGAGCAGTACTTC.

The chain recombines TRBV7-2 with TRBJ2-5, with a possible D match to TRBD2 (7 bases). The CDR3 runs 16 residues. Germline V gives CDR1 SGHTA, CDR2 FQGNSA. V was shortened by 1 base and J by 4 bases, with 16 bases between the two germline ends. CDR3 sequence reads: CASSLDYGGPRETQYF. CDR3 nucleotide sequence: TGTGCCAGCAGCTTAGATTACGGGGGGCCCCGAGAGACCCAGTACTTC.

The chain links TRBV7-9 to TRBJ1-1, with TRBD1 matching 7 bases. Germline assignment: CDR1 SEHNR and CDR2 FQNEAQ (reference sequence). V shed 5 bases, J shed 0 bases, and the junction held 3 bases outside the gene matches. This CDR3 region has 14 residues. CDR3 protein: CASSPQGLNTEAFF. The CDR3 DNA reads TGTGCCAGCAGCCCACAGGGGCTGAACACTGAAGCTTTCTTT.

This clone was seen at least ten times. Other DNA sequences within the sample encode an identical CDR3. The chain couples TRBV5-6 to TRBJ2-5; 7 nucleotides align to TRBD1. This CDR3 spans 13 amino acids. Trimming removed 3 bases from V and 5 bases from J; junction bases left unmatched: 4. Germline assignment: CDR1 SGHDT and CDR2 YYEEEE. The CDR3 is CASSSDRAETQYF. The DNA for the CDR3 is TGTGCCAGCAGCTCCGACAGGGCGGAGACCCAGTACTTC.

This rearrangement joins TRBV15 to TRBJ1-2; D ambiguous. The V end lost 5 bases, the J end lost 3 bases, and 10 bases lay between the germline ends. The CDR3 runs 13 residues. Germline V gives CDR1 LNHNV, CDR2 YYDKDF (reference sequence). CDR3 nucleotides: TGTGCCACCAGCCCAGATCAAGACTATGGCTACACCTTC. This sequence encodes CATSPDQDYGYTF.

A word on this clone: One junction end does not reproduce the germline sequence, and a read error may be involved. The chain joins TRBV5-1 to TRBJ2-7; TRBD2 might be the D (5 bases). CDR3 size: 12 residues. Germline V lookup: CDR1 SGHRS, CDR2 YFSETQ. The CDR3 DNA reads as TGTGCCAGCAACCGGGGTTCCTACGAGCAGTACTTC. It specifies CASNRGSYEQYF.

The chain recombines TRBV5-1 with TRBJ2-3; tentatively, D is TRBD1 (6 bases). The CDR3 has 16 amino acids. The V gene lost 0 bases and the J gene lost 2 bases, with 13 bases spanning the gap. Germline V gives CDR1 SGHRS, CDR2 YFSETQ. The CDR3 spells CASSLEGRGDTDTQYF. The CDR3 DNA sequence: TGCGCCAGCAGCTTGGAGGGCAGGGGAGACACAGATACGCAGTATTTT.

This clone occurred a few times. A far larger clone is off by one base, so a read error is likely. This chain uses TRBV29-1 with TRBJ1-2; D uncertain. The CDR3 consists of 12 residues. Trimming took off 5 bases at V and 8 bases at J, with 15 bases between the two ends. Germline lookup yields CDR1 SQVTM and CDR2 ANQGSEA. The CDR3 loop reads CSVPPRTGGYTF. CDR3 bases: TGCAGCGTTCCCCCGCGAACTGGGGGCTACACCTTC.

This rearrangement joins TRBV6-1 to TRBJ2-7; no clear D. The CDR3 loop spans 14 amino acids. Per the germline V gene, CDR1 is MNHNS and CDR2 is SASEGT. Trimming cost V 5 bases and J 2 bases, with 13 bases left between them. For the CDR3, the DNA is TGTGCCAGCAGTTTCTCCGTCGCTACCTACGAGCAGTACTTC. Its translation: CASSFSVATYEQYF.

The chain has TRBV10-2 and TRBJ2-7; 8 bases match TRBD1. Germline-derived CDR1 and CDR2 are WSHSY and SAAADI. The CDR3 is 14 residues long. Trimming removed 7 bases from V and 2 bases from J; junction bases left unmatched: 7. CDR3 in DNA: TGCGCCAGCACCGCGACAGGGGCACCCTACGAGCAGTACTTC. Translation gives CASTATGAPYEQYF.

This clone came up many times. The genes are TRBV29-1 and TRBJ2-5; TRBD2 matches 8 bases. Trimming cost V 3 bases and J 5 bases; bases outside gene matches: 8. The CDR3 has 14 residues. Germline V gene data show CDR1 as SQVTM and CDR2 as ANQGSEA. As DNA, the CDR3 is TGCAGCGTTGATCCGGCGGGGGGATCCGAGACCCAGTACTTC. Its translation: CSVDPAGGSETQYF.